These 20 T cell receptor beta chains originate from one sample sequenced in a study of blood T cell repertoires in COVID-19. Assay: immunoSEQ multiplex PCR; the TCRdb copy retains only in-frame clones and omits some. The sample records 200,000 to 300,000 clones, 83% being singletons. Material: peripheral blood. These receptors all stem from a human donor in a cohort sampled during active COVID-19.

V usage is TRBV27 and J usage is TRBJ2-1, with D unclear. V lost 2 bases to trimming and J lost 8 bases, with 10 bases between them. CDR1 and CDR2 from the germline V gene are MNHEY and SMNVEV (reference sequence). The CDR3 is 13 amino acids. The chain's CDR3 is CASSLPNKHEQFF. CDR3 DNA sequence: TGTGCCAGCAGTTTACCGAATAAGCATGAGCAGTTCTTC.

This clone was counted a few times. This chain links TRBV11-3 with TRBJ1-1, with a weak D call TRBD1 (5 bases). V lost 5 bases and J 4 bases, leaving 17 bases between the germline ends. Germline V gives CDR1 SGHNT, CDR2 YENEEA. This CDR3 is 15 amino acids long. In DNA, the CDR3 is TGTGCCAGCAGCCCCGAAGGAGGGGTAGGCACTGAAGCTTTCTTT. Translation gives CASSPEGGVGTEAFF.

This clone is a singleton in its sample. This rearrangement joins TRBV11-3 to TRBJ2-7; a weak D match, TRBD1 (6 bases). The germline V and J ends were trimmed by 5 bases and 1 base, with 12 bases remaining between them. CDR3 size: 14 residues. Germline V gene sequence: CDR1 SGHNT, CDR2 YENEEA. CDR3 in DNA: TGTGCCAGCAGCGACAGGTCCCAATCCTACGAGCAGTACTTC. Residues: CASSDRSQSYEQYF. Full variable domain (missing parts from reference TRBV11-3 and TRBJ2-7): EAGVVQSPRYKIIEKKQPVAFWCNPISGHNTLYWYLQNLGQGPELLIRYENEEAVDDSQLPKDRFSAERLKGVDSTLKIQPAELGDSAVYLCASSDRSQSYEQYFGPGTRLTVT.

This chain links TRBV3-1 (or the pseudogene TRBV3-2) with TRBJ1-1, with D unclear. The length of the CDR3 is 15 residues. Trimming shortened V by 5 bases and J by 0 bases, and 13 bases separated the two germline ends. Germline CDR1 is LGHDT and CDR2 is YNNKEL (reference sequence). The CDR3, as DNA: TGTGCCAGCAGCAAAAGCCAAAAGATGAACACTGAAGCTTTCTTT. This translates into CASSKSQKMNTEAFF.

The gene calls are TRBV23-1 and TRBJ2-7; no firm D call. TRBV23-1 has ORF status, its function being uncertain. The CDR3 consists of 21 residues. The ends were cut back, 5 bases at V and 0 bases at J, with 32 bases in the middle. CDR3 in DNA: TGCGCCAGCAGTTTCTTCAAATCCCTGTTTATGTTGGCGGCCAGCTCCTACGAGCAGTACTTC. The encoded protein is CASSFFKSLFMLAASSYEQYF.

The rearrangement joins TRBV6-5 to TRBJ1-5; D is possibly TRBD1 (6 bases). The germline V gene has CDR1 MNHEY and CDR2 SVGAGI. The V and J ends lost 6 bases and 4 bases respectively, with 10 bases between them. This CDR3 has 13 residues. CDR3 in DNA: TGTGCCAGCAGCCGGACAGAAAATCAGCCCCAGCATTTT. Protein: CASSRTENQPQHF.

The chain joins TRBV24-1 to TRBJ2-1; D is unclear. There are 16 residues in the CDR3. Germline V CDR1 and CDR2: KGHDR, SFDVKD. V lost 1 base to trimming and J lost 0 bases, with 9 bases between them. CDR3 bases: TGTGCCACCAGTGATTTAGGAGTGAGCTCCTACAATGAGCAGTTCTTC. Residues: CATSDLGVSSYNEQFF.

The DNA for the CDR3 is TGTGCCAGCAGCTTAGCCCGGGGACTGTGGGACAGCAATCAGCCCCAGCATTTT. Protein sequence: CASSLARGLWDSNQPQHF. The chain has TRBV7-2 and TRBJ1-5, with a possible D match to TRBD1 (5 bases). The CDR3 spans 18 residues. Between the trimmed V and J ends, which lost 0 bases and 1 base, there was a span of 16 bases. Germline assignment: CDR1 SGHTA and CDR2 FQGNSA.

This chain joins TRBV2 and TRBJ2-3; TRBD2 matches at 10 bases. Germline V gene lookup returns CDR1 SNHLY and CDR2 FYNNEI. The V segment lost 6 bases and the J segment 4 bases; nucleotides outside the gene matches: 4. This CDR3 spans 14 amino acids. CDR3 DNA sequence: TGTGCCAGCAGGAGGGGACTAGCGTCAGATACGCAGTATTTT. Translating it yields CASRRGLASDTQYF.

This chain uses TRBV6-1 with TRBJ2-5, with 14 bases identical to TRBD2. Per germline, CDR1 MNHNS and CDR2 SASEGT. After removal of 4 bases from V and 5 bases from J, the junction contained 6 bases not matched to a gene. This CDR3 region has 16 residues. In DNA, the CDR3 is TGTGCCAGCAGTGGACTAGCGGGGGGGATTCTTGAGACCCAGTACTTC. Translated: CASSGLAGGILETQYF.

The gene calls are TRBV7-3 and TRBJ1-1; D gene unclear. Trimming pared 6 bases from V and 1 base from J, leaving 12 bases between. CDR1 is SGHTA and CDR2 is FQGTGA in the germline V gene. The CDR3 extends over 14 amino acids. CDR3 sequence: CASRLIGTNTEAFF. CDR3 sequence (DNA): TGTGCCAGCAGACTAATAGGAACGAACACTGAAGCTTTCTTT.

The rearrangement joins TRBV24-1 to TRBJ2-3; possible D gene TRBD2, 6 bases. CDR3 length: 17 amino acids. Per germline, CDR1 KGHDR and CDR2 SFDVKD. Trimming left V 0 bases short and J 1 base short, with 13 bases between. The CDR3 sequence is CATSDLTAGPGTDTQYF. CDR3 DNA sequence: TGTGCCACCAGTGATTTGACGGCGGGGCCAGGCACAGATACGCAGTATTTT.

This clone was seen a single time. The CDR3 spells CATSRDLDRGYPSGANVLTF. The CDR3 coding sequence is TGTGCCACCAGCAGAGATTTGGACAGGGGGTATCCATCTGGGGCCAACGTCCTGACTTTC. This chain uses TRBV15 with TRBJ2-6; 10 bases fit TRBD1. The CDR3 sequence is 20 residues long. Germline lookup yields CDR1 LNHNV and CDR2 YYDKDF (reference sequence). J lost 1 base, V lost 0 bases, and 9 bases had no gene match.

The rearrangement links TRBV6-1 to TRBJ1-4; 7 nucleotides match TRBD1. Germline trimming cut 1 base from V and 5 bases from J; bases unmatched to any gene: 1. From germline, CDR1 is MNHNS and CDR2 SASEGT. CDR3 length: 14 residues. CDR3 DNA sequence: TGTGCCAGCAGTGAAGGACAGGGAAATGAAAAACTGTTTTTT. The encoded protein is CASSEGQGNEKLFF.

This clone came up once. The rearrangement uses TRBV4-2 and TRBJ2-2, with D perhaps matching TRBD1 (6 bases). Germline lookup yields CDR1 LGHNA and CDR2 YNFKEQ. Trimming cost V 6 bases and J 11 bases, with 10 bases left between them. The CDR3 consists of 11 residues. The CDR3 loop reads CASRQQGELFF. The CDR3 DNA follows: TGTGCCAGCAGACAACAGGGAGAGCTGTTTTTT.

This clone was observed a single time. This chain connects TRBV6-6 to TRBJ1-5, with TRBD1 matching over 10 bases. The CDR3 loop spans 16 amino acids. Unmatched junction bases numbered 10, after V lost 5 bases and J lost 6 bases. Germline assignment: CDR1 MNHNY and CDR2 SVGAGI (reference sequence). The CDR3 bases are TGTGCCAGCAGTCTACCTGGGACAGGGGAGGGTCAGCCCCAGCATTTT. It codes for CASSLPGTGEGQPQHF.

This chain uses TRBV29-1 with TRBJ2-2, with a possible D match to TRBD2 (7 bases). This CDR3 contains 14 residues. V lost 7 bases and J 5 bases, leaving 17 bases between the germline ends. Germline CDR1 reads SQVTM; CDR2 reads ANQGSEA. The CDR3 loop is CSARGGLGTGELFF. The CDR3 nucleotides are TGCAGCGCCCGCGGGGGCCTGGGGACCGGGGAGCTGTTTTTT.

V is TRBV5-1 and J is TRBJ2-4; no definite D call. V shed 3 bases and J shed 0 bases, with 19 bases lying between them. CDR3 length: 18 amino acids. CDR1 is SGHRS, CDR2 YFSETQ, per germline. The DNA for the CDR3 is TGCGCCAGCAGCTCGGGTCGACTGGCGGAACTAGCCAAAAACATTCAGTACTTC. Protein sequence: CASSSGRLAELAKNIQYF.

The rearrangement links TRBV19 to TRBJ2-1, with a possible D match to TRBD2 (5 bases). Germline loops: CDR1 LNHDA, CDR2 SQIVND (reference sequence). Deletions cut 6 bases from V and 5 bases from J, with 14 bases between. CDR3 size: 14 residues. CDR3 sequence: CASSGEFGDNEQFF. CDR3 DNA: TGTGCCAGTAGCGGAGAGTTCGGGGACAATGAGCAGTTCTTC.

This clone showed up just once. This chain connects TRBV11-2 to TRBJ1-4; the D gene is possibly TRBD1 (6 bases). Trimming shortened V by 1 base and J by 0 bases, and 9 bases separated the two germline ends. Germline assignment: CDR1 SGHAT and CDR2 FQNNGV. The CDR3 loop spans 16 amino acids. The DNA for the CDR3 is TGTGCCAGCAGCTTAGGGGACACCGCAACTAATGAAAAACTGTTTTTT. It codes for CASSLGDTATNEKLFF.